These T cell receptor beta chains were read from a single sample in a study of blood T cell repertoires in COVID-19. Clones were read by immunoSEQ multiplex PCR, and TCRdb kept only the in-frame ones, dropping some. Of around 250,000 clones in the sample, 82% were seen once. The specimen sequenced was PBMCs or T cells enriched from blood (not recorded which). Receptors were obtained from a man aged 40-55 years who had been exposed to COVID-19. The CDR3 runs from the conserved cysteine through the conserved F or W. Fields, in order: J gene, clone size, CDR3 length, D gene, V gene, CDR3 protein, CDR3 DNA. The D gene is left open where the match is weak. Not every row has a clone size; where given, it reads once, few, many or a size class.

J: TRBJ1-1
size: -
length: 13
D: -
V: TRBV3-1/TRBV3-2
CDR3: CASSQLGNTEAFF
DNA: TGTGCCAGCAGCCAACTAGGGAACACTGAAGCTTTCTTT

J: TRBJ2-1
size: -
length: 14
D: TRBD1
V: TRBV9
CDR3: CASSTWTGTTEQFF
DNA: TGTGCCAGCAGCACCTGGACAGGGACGACTGAGCAGTTCTTC

J: TRBJ2-4
size: -
length: 14
D: -
V: TRBV5-5
CDR3: CASSLEQGRNIQYF
DNA: TGTGCCAGCAGCTTGGAACAGGGTCGTAACATTCAGTACTTC

J: TRBJ2-7
size: -
length: 15
D: TRBD2
V: TRBV7-9
CDR3: CASSGWTSPSIEQYF
DNA: TGTGCCAGCAGCGGTTGGACTAGCCCCTCCATCGAGCAGTACTTC

J: TRBJ2-5
size: once
length: 12
D: -
V: TRBV5-6
CDR3: CASSLVRETQYF
DNA: TGTGCCAGCAGCTTGGTTCGAGAGACCCAGTACTTC

J: TRBJ1-5
size: -
length: 15
D: -
V: TRBV9
CDR3: CASSVGQGSNQPQHF
DNA: TGTGCCAGCAGCGTAGGTCAGGGAAGCAATCAGCCCCAGCATTTT

J: TRBJ2-1
size: -
length: 15
D: TRBD1
V: TRBV27
CDR3: CASRYTGAYNVEQFF
DNA: TGTGCCAGCAGATATACAGGGGCGTACAATGTAGAGCAGTTCTTC

J: TRBJ1-1
size: -
length: 12
D: -
V: TRBV30
CDR3: CAWRPPMQGSFF
DNA: TGTGCCTGGAGGCCCCCAATGCAGGGATCTTTCTTT

J: TRBJ2-1
size: -
length: 15
D: TRBD2
V: TRBV19
CDR3: CASNPGLAGANEQFF
DNA: TGTGCCAGTAACCCCGGACTAGCGGGAGCCAATGAGCAGTTCTTC

J: TRBJ2-7
size: -
length: 13
D: -
V: TRBV30
CDR3: CAWSANRGYEQYF
DNA: TGTGCCTGGAGTGCCAATAGGGGTTACGAGCAGTACTTC

J: TRBJ2-3
size: -
length: 16
D: TRBD2
V: TRBV11-2
CDR3: CASSETSGIVTDTQYF
DNA: TGTGCCAGCAGCGAGACTAGCGGGATTGTCACAGATACGCAGTATTTT

J: TRBJ2-1
size: -
length: 14
D: -
V: TRBV19
CDR3: CASRVQQNYNEQFF
DNA: TGTGCCAGTAGAGTACAACAGAACTACAATGAGCAGTTCTTC

J: TRBJ2-7
size: many
length: 15
D: -
V: TRBV11-2
CDR3: CASSFSRESSYEQYF
DNA: TGTGCCAGCAGCTTCTCGCGAGAGTCTTCCTACGAGCAGTACTTC

J: TRBJ1-1
size: -
length: 14
D: TRBD1
V: TRBV29-1
CDR3: CSVDVGQGFTEAFF
DNA: TGCAGCGTTGATGTGGGACAGGGTTTCACTGAAGCTTTCTTT

J: TRBJ1-4
size: -
length: 14
D: TRBD1
V: TRBV12-5
CDR3: CASATGTGAEKLFF
DNA: TGTGCTAGTGCCACCGGGACAGGGGCTGAAAAACTGTTTTTT

J: TRBJ2-7
size: -
length: 15
D: TRBD1
V: TRBV6-5
CDR3: CASSYFHRGAYEQYF
DNA: TGTGCCAGCAGTTACTTCCACAGGGGGGCCTACGAGCAGTACTTC

J: TRBJ2-2
size: -
length: 10
D: -
V: TRBV10-2
CDR3: CASSLGELFF
DNA: TGCGCCAGCAGTTTAGGGGAGCTGTTTTTT

J: TRBJ1-2
size: -
length: 15
D: TRBD1
V: TRBV5-1
CDR3: CASSLGSGGYYGYTF
DNA: TGCGCCAGCAGCTTGGGTTCAGGGGGGTACTATGGCTACACCTTC

J: TRBJ2-1
size: -
length: 15
D: TRBD2
V: TRBV6-5
CDR3: CASSLAGEGYNEQFF
DNA: TGTGCCAGCAGCCTAGCGGGAGAGGGCTACAATGAGCAGTTCTTC

J: TRBJ2-7
size: -
length: 16
D: TRBD2
V: TRBV5-6
CDR3: CASSPGATSELYEQYF
DNA: TGTGCCAGCAGCCCGGGGGCGACTAGCGAGCTCTACGAGCAGTACTTC

J: TRBJ2-3
size: -
length: 16
D: -
V: TRBV3-1/TRBV3-2
CDR3: CASSQEGPGAGHTQYF
DNA: TGTGCCAGCAGCCAAGAGGGCCCTGGGGCTGGACATACGCAGTATTTT

J: TRBJ2-2
size: -
length: 16
D: -
V: TRBV5-1
CDR3: CASSSRAAANTGELFF
DNA: TGCGCCAGCAGCTCGAGGGCCGCGGCTAACACCGGGGAGCTGTTTTTT

J: TRBJ2-7
size: -
length: 14
D: TRBD2
V: TRBV2
CDR3: CASLGEGGSYEQYF
DNA: TGTGCCAGCCTAGGGGAGGGTGGGAGCTACGAGCAGTACTTC

J: TRBJ2-3
size: -
length: 15
D: TRBD1
V: TRBV2
CDR3: CASRGTDSSTDTQYF
DNA: TGTGCCAGCAGGGGGACAGACTCTAGCACAGATACGCAGTATTTT

J: TRBJ1-1
size: -
length: 14
D: -
V: TRBV12-5
CDR3: CASGPLGGLVEAFF
DNA: TGTGCTAGTGGGCCTCTTGGGGGGTTGGTTGAAGCTTTCTTT

J: TRBJ1-2
size: -
length: 13
D: -
V: TRBV30
CDR3: CAWSVQAEYGYTF
DNA: TGTGCCTGGAGTGTACAAGCGGAATATGGCTACACCTTC

J: TRBJ1-2
size: -
length: 12
D: TRBD1
V: TRBV12-5
CDR3: CASGDRVGGYTF
DNA: TGTGCTAGTGGCGACAGGGTGGGGGGCTACACCTTC

J: TRBJ2-2
size: -
length: 12
D: -
V: TRBV12-3/TRBV12-4
CDR3: CASSLLTGELFF
DNA: TGTGCCAGCAGCTTGTTAACCGGGGAGCTGTTTTTT

J: TRBJ2-3
size: few
length: 18
D: -
V: TRBV4-1
CDR3: CASSRALRDSASTDTQYF
DNA: TGCGCCAGCTCCCGAGCCCTCCGGGACTCCGCCAGCACAGATACGCAGTATTTT

J: TRBJ2-3
size: -
length: 14
D: TRBD2
V: TRBV30
CDR3: CAGWAGGTADTQYF
DNA: TGTGCCGGATGGGCGGGAGGGACGGCAGATACGCAGTATTTT

J: TRBJ1-5
size: -
length: 17
D: -
V: TRBV7-9
CDR3: CASSSSKGGSFNQPQHF
DNA: TGTGCCAGCAGCTCATCCAAGGGAGGTTCCTTCAATCAGCCCCAGCATTTT